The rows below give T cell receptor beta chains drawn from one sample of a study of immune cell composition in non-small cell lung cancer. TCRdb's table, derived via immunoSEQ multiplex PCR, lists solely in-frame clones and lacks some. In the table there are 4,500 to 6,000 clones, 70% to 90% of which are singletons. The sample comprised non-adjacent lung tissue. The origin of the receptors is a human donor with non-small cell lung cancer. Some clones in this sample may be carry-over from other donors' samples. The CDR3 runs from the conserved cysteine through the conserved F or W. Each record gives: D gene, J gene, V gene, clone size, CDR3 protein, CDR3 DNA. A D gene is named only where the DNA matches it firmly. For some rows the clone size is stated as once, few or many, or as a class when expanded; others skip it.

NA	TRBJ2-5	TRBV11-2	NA	CASSRTAETQYF	TGTGCCAGCAGCAGGACTGCGGAGACCCAGTACTTC
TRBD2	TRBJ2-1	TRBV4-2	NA	CASSQNSGRAEGIFNEQFF	TGTGCCAGCAGCCAGAATAGCGGGAGGGCCGAGGGAATCTTCAATGAGCAGTTCTTC
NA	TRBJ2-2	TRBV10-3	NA	CAISQGPLAGELFF	TGTGCCATCAGTCAGGGGCCTCTCGCCGGGGAGCTGTTTTTT
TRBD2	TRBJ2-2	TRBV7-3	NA	CASSSLGLTHANTGELFF	TGTGCCAGCAGCTCTTTGGGACTAACTCACGCGAACACCGGGGAGCTGTTTTTT
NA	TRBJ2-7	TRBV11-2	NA	CASSSAGAYEQYF	TGTGCCAGCAGCTCTGCGGGCGCCTACGAGCAGTACTTC
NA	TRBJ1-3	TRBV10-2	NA	CASSPRSSGNTIYF	TGCGCCAGCAGTCCGAGAAGTTCTGGAAACACCATATATTTT
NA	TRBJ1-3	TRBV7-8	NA	CASSPRGIGNTIYF	TGTGCCAGCAGCCCCCGGGGTATTGGAAACACCATATATTTT
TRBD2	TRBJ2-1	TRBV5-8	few	CASSLSGSGRAVNNEQFF	TGTGCCAGCAGCTTAAGCGGTAGCGGGAGGGCCGTTAATAATGAGCAGTTCTTC
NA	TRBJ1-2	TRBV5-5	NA	CASSVQGAGFNGYTF	TGTGCCAGCAGCGTCCAAGGAGCCGGGTTCAATGGCTACACCTTC
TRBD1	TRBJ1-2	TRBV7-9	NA	CASSLDRGKDGYTF	TGTGCCAGCAGCTTGGACAGGGGGAAGGATGGCTACACCTTC
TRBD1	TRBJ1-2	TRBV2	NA	CASSGQGNYGYTF	TGTGCCAGCAGTGGACAGGGCAACTATGGCTACACCTTC
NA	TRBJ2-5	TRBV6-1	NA	CASSELGVTQYF	TGTGCCAGCAGTGAGCTAGGGGTGACCCAGTACTTC
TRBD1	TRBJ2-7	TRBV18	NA	CASSPLGQGDYEQYF	TGTGCCAGCTCACCGCTGGGACAGGGGGACTACGAGCAGTACTTC
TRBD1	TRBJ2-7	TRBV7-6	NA	CASSLASTTGYYEQYF	TGTGCCAGCAGCTTAGCCTCGACGACAGGGTACTACGAGCAGTACTTC
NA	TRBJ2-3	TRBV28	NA	CASSFVRGPNTQYF	TGTGCCAGCAGTTTTGTGCGGGGGCCCAATACGCAGTATTTT
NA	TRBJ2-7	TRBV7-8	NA	CASSLEQGGSYEQYF	TGTGCCAGCAGCTTAGAACAGGGTGGATCCTACGAGCAGTACTTC